A single sample gave rise to the 21 T cell receptor beta chains below, sequenced in a study of CD4 and CD8 cells across lung adenocarcinoma regions. MiXCR, applied by TCRdb to the PCR reads, yields one record per CDR3 protein. Counted here are approximately 13,000 distinct CDR3 sequences, roughly 45% occurring once; the ten biggest clones make up roughly 17%. Material: CD4+ T cells from the center of a lung tumor. The receptors were gathered from a male donor with lung adenocarcinoma. The CD4 and CD8 labels of this study may be unreliable.

At least ten counts were recorded for this clonotype. The V gene is TRBV6-1, the J gene TRBJ2-1; TRBD1 or TRBD2 may be the D gene (5 bases each). V shed 0 bases and J shed 4 bases, with 13 bases lying between them. Germline CDR1 and CDR2: MNHNS and SASEGT. The CDR3 is made up of 16 amino acids. The CDR3 DNA follows: TGTGCCAGCAGTGAAGCGTCCGGGACCCCTTACAATGAGCAGTTCTTC. Amino acid sequence: CASSEASGTPYNEQFF.

CDR3 DNA sequence: TGTGCCAGCAGTTTATTTAACTTCCACAATGAGCAGTTCTTC. Translating it yields CASSLFNFHNEQFF. The J gene is TRBJ2-1, the V gene TRBV27; D is unclear. CDR1 and CDR2 from the germline V gene are MNHEY and SMNVEV (reference sequence). The CDR3 sequence is 14 residues long. V was cut by 1 base and J by 5 bases, with 9 bases left in between.

V is TRBV6-1 and J is TRBJ2-3, with 9 positions matching TRBD2. This CDR3 has 15 amino acids. CDR1 and CDR2 (germline): MNHNS, SASEGT. The V segment lost 1 base and the J segment 6 bases; nucleotides outside the gene matches: 5. The CDR3 sequence is CASSEGLAARDTQYF. The CDR3 nucleotides read TGTGCCAGCAGTGAAGGACTAGCGGCCAGGGATACGCAGTATTTT.

The chain couples TRBV7-2 to TRBJ2-1, with D tentatively TRBD1 (7 bases). Germline loops: CDR1 SGHTA, CDR2 FQGNSA. This CDR3 has 16 amino acids. Trimming shortened V by 5 bases and J by 5 bases, and 19 bases separated the two germline ends. In DNA, the CDR3 is TGTGCCAGCAGCCTCAGACAGGGTGGAGGGCACAATGAGCAGTTCTTC. Its protein product is CASSLRQGGGHNEQFF. The entire variable domain, with the rest obtained from reference TRBV7-2 and TRBJ2-1, is as follows: GAGVSQSPSNKVTEKGKDVELRCDPISGHTALYWYRQSLGQGLEFLIYFQGNSAPDKSGLPSDRFSAERTGGSVSTLTIQRTQQEDSAVYLCASSLRQGGGHNEQFFGPGTRLTVL.

Regarding this clonotype: At one end the junction does not follow the germline gene, possibly because of a read error. The V gene is TRBV28, the J gene TRBJ2-3, with TRBD2 identical over 7 bases. The CDR3 consists of 13 residues. Per germline, CDR1 MDHEN and CDR2 SYDVKM. Here the CDR3 DNA reads TGTGCCAGGGGGGGGTGGCCCACAGACATGCAGTTCTTT. Translated, it gives CARGGWPTDMQFF. Using reference TRBV28 and TRBJ2-3 for the parts outside the CDR3, the full variable domain is DVKVTQSSRYLVKRTGEKVFLECVQDMDHENMFWYRQDPGLGLRLIYFSYDVKMKEKGDIPEGYSVSREKKERFSLILESASTNQTSMYLCARGGWPTDMQFFGPGTRLTVL.

This clonotype was seen a few times. CDR3 loop: CATSGRANANSYEQYF. The DNA of the CDR3 is TGTGCCACCAGCGGGCGGGCCAACGCGAACTCCTACGAGCAGTACTTC. The V call is TRBV15, the J call TRBJ2-7; tentatively, D is TRBD2 (5 bases). Trimming cost V 5 bases and J 0 bases, with 17 bases left between them. The CDR3 totals 16 residues. Germline CDR1 LNHNV, CDR2 YYDKDF (reference sequence).

The chain uses TRBV9 and TRBJ2-5; D gene ambiguous. Looked up from germline, CDR1 is SGDLS and CDR2 is YYNGEE. The V gene lost 0 bases and the J gene lost 5 bases, with 8 bases spanning the gap. This CDR3 has 13 amino acids. Written as DNA, the CDR3 is TGTGCCAGCAGCGTAGCGGTCGGGGAGACCCAGTACTTC. This translates into CASSVAVGETQYF.

This clonotype was detected only a few times. The CDR3 loop reads CASSGHLLQETQYF. The CDR3 DNA sequence: TGTGCCAGCAGTGGGCACTTACTTCAAGAGACCCAGTACTTC. The rearrangement links TRBV6-1 to TRBJ2-5; unclear D gene. The CDR3 consists of 14 residues. V lost 4 bases to trimming and J lost 2 bases, with 11 bases between them. Germline values: CDR1 MNHNS, CDR2 SASEGT.

The CDR3 here is CASTSSFSGRSYNEQFF. DNA for the CDR3: TGTGCCAGCACCTCTTCCTTTAGCGGTCGCTCCTACAATGAGCAGTTCTTC. The V and J genes are TRBV3-1 and TRBJ2-1; the D gene is possibly TRBD2 (6 bases). The CDR3 extends over 17 amino acids. V lost 7 bases to trimming and J lost 0 bases, with 19 bases between them. CDR1 is LGHDT and CDR2 is YNNKEL in the germline V gene (reference sequence).

This clonotype was seen ten or more times. The rearrangement uses TRBV6-1 and TRBJ1-6; no definite D call. CDR1 and CDR2 from the germline V gene are MNHNS and SASEGT. V lost 3 bases and J lost 4, with 4 bases in between. The CDR3 sequence is 13 residues long. CDR3 bases: TGTGCCAGCAGTGACAGTTATAATTCACCCCTCCACTTT. Residues: CASSDSYNSPLHF.

The V call is TRBV27, the J call TRBJ2-3; possibly TRBD2 for D (6 bases). The J call may be in error: the DNA end matches TRBJ2-7 better. The CDR3 covers 17 residues. The germline CDR1 and CDR2 sequences are MNHEY and SMNVEV (reference sequence). The CDR3 region is CASSAGRGAPGKDTQYF. CDR3 nucleotide sequence: TGTGCCAGCAGTGCGGGCCGCGGGGCCCCTGGGAAAGATACGCAGTACTTC.

The CDR3 nucleotides read TGTGCCAGCAGCCTTTTGGGACGGCAATCCGCAGATACGCAGTATTTT. It specifies CASSLLGRQSADTQYF. The J gene is TRBJ2-3, the V gene TRBV3-1; D may correspond to TRBD1 or TRBD2 (5 bases each). CDR1 is LGHDT, CDR2 YNNKEL, per germline (reference sequence). V was shortened by 4 bases and J by 4 bases, with 18 bases between the two germline ends. This CDR3 region has 16 residues.

The chain recombines TRBV6-1 with TRBJ2-1; weak D call: TRBD2 (6 bases). The J call may be wrong; the DNA end is better matched by TRBJ2-5. CDR3 length: 17 residues. Per germline, CDR1 MNHNS and CDR2 SASEGT. CDR3 loop: CASSLDGGALSQETQYF. The CDR3 region has the DNA TGTGCCAGCAGTCTGGATGGAGGGGCCCTCTCCCAAGAGACCCAGTACTTC.

The chain uses TRBV10-3 and TRBJ2-4; D is possibly TRBD1 or TRBD2 (5 bases each). Germline V gene lookup returns CDR1 ENHRY and CDR2 SYGVKD. The CDR3 sequence is 15 residues long. DNA of the CDR3: TGTGCTGCCGGGCACGGGGCTCGTGACCAAGACATTCAGTACTTC. This encodes CAAGHGARDQDIQYF.

This clonotype showed up just a few times. The chain has TRBV20-1 and TRBJ2-1; D gene unclear. Per germline, CDR1 DFQATT and CDR2 SNEGSKA (reference sequence). V lost 5 bases and J lost 8, with 16 bases in between. This CDR3 spans 13 amino acids. Here the CDR3 reads CSAPSAAIDEQFF. The CDR3 DNA follows: TGCAGTGCTCCGTCGGCCGCTATTGATGAGCAGTTCTTC.

Comments on this clonotype: The junction departs from the called germline gene at one end, perhaps through a read error. J is TRBJ2-5 and V is TRBV27, with 7 bases identical to TRBD2. Germline-derived CDR1 and CDR2 are MNHEY and SMNVEV (reference sequence). CDR3 length: 16 amino acids. The CDR3 spells CASGGVGGRVPETQYF. The CDR3 nucleotides are TGTGCCAGCGGGGGGGTCGGGGGACGCGTCCCAGAGACCCAGTATTTC.

The sample holds many counts of this clonotype. The chain uses TRBV9 and TRBJ2-5; no definite D call. Germline CDR1 reads SGDLS; CDR2 reads YYNGEE. V gave up 0 bases and J gave up 7 bases, with 10 bases separating them. CDR3 length: 13 residues. In nucleotides, the CDR3 is TGTGCCAGCAGCGTAGATGGGGTGGGGACCCAGTACTTC. Translation: CASSVDGVGTQYF.

The CDR3 region is CASSSGQGDEQYF. The CDR3 nucleotides are TGTGCCAGCAGTTCGGGACAGGGGGACGAGCAGTACTTC. V usage is TRBV12-3 or TRBV12-4 and J usage is TRBJ2-5; the match to TRBD1 covers 11 bases. The end of the DNA is better explained by TRBJ2-7, so the J call may be wrong. CDR3 length: 13 amino acids.

This clonotype was observed at least ten times. The rearrangement uses TRBV6-5 and TRBJ2-5; 10 bases map to TRBD1. The J call may be incorrect, as the DNA end agrees better with TRBJ2-7. Germline V gene sequence: CDR1 MNHEY, CDR2 SVGAGI. The CDR3 is made up of 16 amino acids. The CDR3 is CASCFGRTGGSCEQYF. In DNA, the CDR3 is TGTGCCAGCTGCTTTGGAAGGACAGGGGGTTCTTGCGAGCAGTACTTC.

The genes are TRBV20-1 and TRBJ2-1; 10 bases are shared with TRBD2. There are 16 residues in the CDR3. Germline V CDR1 and CDR2: DFQATT, SNEGSKA (reference sequence). V lost 0 bases to trimming and J lost 6 bases; unmatched junction nucleotides: 8. The CDR3: CSAREASGSKTNEQFF. Here the CDR3 DNA reads TGCAGTGCTAGAGAGGCTAGCGGGAGTAAGACCAATGAGCAGTTCTTC.

The rearrangement uses TRBV11-3 and TRBJ2-1; D remains unclear. The CDR3 has 13 residues. Germline V gene sequence: CDR1 SGHNT, CDR2 YENEEA. V gave up 4 bases and J gave up 5 bases, with 9 bases separating them. CDR3 loop: CASSYVPDNEQFF. DNA of the CDR3: TGTGCCAGCAGCTATGTACCCGACAATGAGCAGTTCTTC.